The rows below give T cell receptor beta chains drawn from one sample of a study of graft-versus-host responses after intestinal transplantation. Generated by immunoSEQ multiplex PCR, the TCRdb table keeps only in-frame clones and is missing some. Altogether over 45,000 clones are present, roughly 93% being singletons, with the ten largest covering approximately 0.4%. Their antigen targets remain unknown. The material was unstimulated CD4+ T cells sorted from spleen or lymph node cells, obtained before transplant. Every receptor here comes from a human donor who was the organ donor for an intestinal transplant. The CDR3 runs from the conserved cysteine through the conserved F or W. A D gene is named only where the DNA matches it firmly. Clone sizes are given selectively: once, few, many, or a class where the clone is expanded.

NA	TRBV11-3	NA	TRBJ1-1	CASSLTQGTEAFF	TGTGCCAGCAGCTTGACCCAGGGGACTGAAGCTTTCTTT
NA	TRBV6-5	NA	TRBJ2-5	CASSYSPVGEQETQYF	TGTGCCAGCAGTTACTCGCCGGTTGGGGAACAAGAGACCCAGTACTTC
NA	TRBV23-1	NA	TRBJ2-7	CASSQSSGYEQYF	TGCGCCAGCAGTCAATCTAGCGGCTACGAGCAGTACTTC
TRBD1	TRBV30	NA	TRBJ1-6	CAWSDRGDSPLHF	TGTGCCTGGAGTGACAGGGGAGATTCACCCCTCCACTTT
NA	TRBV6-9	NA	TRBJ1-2	CASSEVAYGYTF	TGTGCCAGCAGTGAAGTGGCCTATGGCTACACCTTC
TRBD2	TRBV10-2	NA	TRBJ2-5	CASSGGGSRETQYF	TGCGCCAGCAGTGGGGGGGGATCGCGGGAGACCCAGTACTTC
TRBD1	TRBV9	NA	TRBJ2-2	CASSVTGGTGELFF	TGTGCCAGCAGCGTAACAGGGGGCACCGGGGAGCTGTTTTTT
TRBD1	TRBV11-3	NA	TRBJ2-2	CASSFGTVNTGELFF	TGTGCCAGCAGCTTTGGGACAGTGAACACCGGGGAGCTGTTTTTT
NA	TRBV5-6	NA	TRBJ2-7	CASSTPFPNSGRGNEQYF	TGTGCCAGCAGCACACCGTTCCCAAACAGCGGCCGGGGGAACGAGCAGTACTTC
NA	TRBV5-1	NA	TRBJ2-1	CASSYGGAYNEQFF	TGCGCCAGCAGCTACGGGGGAGCCTACAATGAGCAGTTCTTC
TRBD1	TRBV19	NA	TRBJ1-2	CASSISWDSYGYTF	TGTGCCAGTAGTATAAGTTGGGACAGCTATGGCTACACCTTC
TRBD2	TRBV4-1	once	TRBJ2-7	CASSSPGTSYEQYF	TGCGCCAGCAGCTCGCCCGGGACTAGCTACGAGCAGTACTTC